The clone carrying this T cell receptor beta chain was observed at least ten times. No antigen is known for it. V was cut by 2 bases and J by 2 bases, with 10 bases left in between. The CDR3 length is 15 residues. Germline CDR1 reads SEHNR; CDR2 reads FQNEAQ (reference sequence). All unsorted peripheral T cells were captured because whole blood was used without fractionation. This sample is part of a study of HIV-infected patients and healthy controls. Study conclusions and caveats: Unequal distinct sequence numbers between patients and controls complicated comparisons. Healthy controls carried many MAIT alpha-chain CDR3s, while HIV+ repertoires had few.

Reverse transcription used around 500 ng RNA and constant-region primers for alpha and beta. Each of the alpha and beta chains got its own library through chain-specific third strand synthesis with indices. MiXCR was run by TCRdb on the 5' RACE reads, yielding one entry per CDR3 protein. Found here are tens of thousands of distinct CDR3 sequences, approximately 7.7% of them singletons; the top ten hold roughly 4%. The sample was blood. The genes are TRBV7-9 and TRBJ1-3; D unclear. This sequence was found in an adult in good health. The CDR3 region is CASSLLVVAGNTIYF. As DNA, the CDR3 is TGTGCCAGCAGCTTACTAGTAGTCGCTGGAAACACCATATATTTT. The whole variable domain, remainder taken from reference TRBV7-9 and TRBJ1-3, is DTGVSQNPRHKITKRGQNVTFRCDPISEHNRLYWYRQTLGQGPEFLTYFQNEAQLEKSRLLSDRFSAERPKGSFSTLEIQRTEQGDSAMYLCASSLLVVAGNTIYFGEGSWLTVV.